This TCR beta chain derives from a study of Ad26.COV2.S vaccination and SARS-CoV-2 variants. Findings and caveats of the study: The analyses of TCR breadth and depth may have understated the size of total T cell responses.

Remarks on this clone: Its antigen is still unknown. The sample holds other DNA sequences that translate to the same CDR3.

Generated by immunoSEQ multiplex PCR, the TCRdb table keeps only in-frame clones and is missing some. The table includes roughly 700,000 clones, 89% detected once. From germline, CDR1 is SQVTM and CDR2 ANQGSEA. CDR3 length: 13 residues. Germline trimming cut 2 bases from V and 3 bases from J; bases unmatched to any gene: 1. Specified treatment: roughly 20 received Ad26.COV2.S at low or high dose, single or two shots; several received placebo; per-sample allocation not given. Specimen acquisition occurred on day 63 following the initial vaccine or placebo injection. Vaccination employed an Ad26 vector expressing the Wuhan-strain SARS-CoV-2 spike.

The TCR sequence derives from a person aged 18-60 years who received the Ad26.COV2.S COVID-19 vaccine or a placebo. This chain links TRBV29-1 with TRBJ2-7, with 10 bases aligning to TRBD1. Sequenced here: peripheral blood, sampled in a trial of Ad26.COV2.S vaccine versus placebo. The CDR3 DNA follows: TGCAGCGTTGAAAGGGACAGGGGCTACGAGCAGTACTTC. Translated, it gives CSVERDRGYEQYF.